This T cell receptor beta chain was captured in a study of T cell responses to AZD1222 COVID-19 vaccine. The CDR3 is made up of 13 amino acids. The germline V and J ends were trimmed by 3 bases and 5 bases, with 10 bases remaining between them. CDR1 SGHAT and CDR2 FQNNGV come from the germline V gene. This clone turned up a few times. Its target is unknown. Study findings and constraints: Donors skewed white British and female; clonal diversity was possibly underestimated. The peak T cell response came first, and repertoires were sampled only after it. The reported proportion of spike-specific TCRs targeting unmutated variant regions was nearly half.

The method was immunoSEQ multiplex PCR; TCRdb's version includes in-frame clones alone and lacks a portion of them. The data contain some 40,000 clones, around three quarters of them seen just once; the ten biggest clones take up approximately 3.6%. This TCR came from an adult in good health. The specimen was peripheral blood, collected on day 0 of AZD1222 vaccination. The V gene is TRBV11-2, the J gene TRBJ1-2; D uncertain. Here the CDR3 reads CASSLSRRYGYTF. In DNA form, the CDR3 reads TGTGCCAGCAGCTTGTCCCGGAGGTATGGCTACACCTTC.